This T cell receptor beta chain was identified during a study of blood T cell repertoires in COVID-19. Generated by immunoSEQ multiplex PCR, the TCRdb table keeps only in-frame clones and is missing some. The sample contains under 150,000 clones, around 88% of which appear only once. The source is a human donor in a cohort sampled during active COVID-19. Input material: peripheral blood.

The CDR3 DNA follows: TGTGCCAGCAGCCCCTGGGGACAGAAAGAGACCCAGTACTTC. Translating it yields CASSPWGQKETQYF. J is TRBJ2-5 and V is TRBV9; the match to TRBD1 covers 7 bases. This CDR3 contains 14 residues. Unmatched junction bases numbered 6, after V lost 4 bases and J lost 3 bases. Per germline, CDR1 SGDLS and CDR2 YYNGEE.